The T cell receptor (beta chain) under discussion was sequenced for a study of T cell responses to AZD1222 COVID-19 vaccine. On this clone itself: Its target is not known.

Study outcomes and limitations: The study found Spike-specific TCR breadth and depth rose after two AZD1222 doses.

Data came from immunoSEQ multiplex PCR; TCRdb stores just in-frame clones and leaves some out. This repertoire shows approximately 150,000 clones, more than 80% found once; its top ten account for 2.5% to 3.5%. The source was peripheral blood, collected on day 0 of AZD1222 vaccination. The clonotype was recovered from an adult in good health.

The CDR3 sequence is CASSSTGLAGSMLNYEQYF. CDR3 DNA: TGCGCCAGCAGCTCTACGGGTCTAGCGGGAAGTATGCTCAACTACGAGCAGTACTTC. The gene calls are TRBV5-1 and TRBJ2-7; 9 bases map to TRBD2. The germline V gene encodes CDR1 SGHRS and CDR2 YFSETQ. V gave up 3 bases and J gave up 3 bases; unmatched junction bases: 19. The CDR3 covers 19 residues.